Listed below are T cell receptor beta chains from one sample, sequenced in a study of Ad26.COV2.S vaccination and SARS-CoV-2 variants. The method was immunoSEQ multiplex PCR; TCRdb's version includes in-frame clones alone and lacks a portion of them. The table includes around 400,000 clones, 90% detected once. Here the sequenced sample was peripheral blood, taken in a trial of Ad26.COV2.S vaccine versus placebo. Source of these receptors: a person between 18 and 59 years old who received the Ad26.COV2.S COVID-19 vaccine or a placebo. Both conserved end residues are part of each CDR3.

TRBV6-5	15	TRBJ2-2	CASRSQGAATGELFF
TRBV4-2	15	TRBJ2-7	CASSEGASGRREQYF
TRBV5-5	13	TRBJ2-1	CASSLATSNEQFF
TRBV7-2	14	TRBJ1-5	CASVRATGDQPQHF
TRBV5-1	16	TRBJ2-5	CASSPWTSGSDETQYF
TRBV4-3	14	TRBJ1-6	CASSQARPREPLHF
TRBV2	16	TRBJ1-5	CASSPGQGNSNQPQHF
TRBV10-2	13	TRBJ1-6	CASSEGGNSPLHF
TRBV15	15	TRBJ2-5	CATSRGTSVQETQYF
TRBV6-5	14	TRBJ2-7	CASSYSRGAYEQYF
TRBV15	13	TRBJ2-5	CATSRDPGETQYF
TRBV10-3	18	TRBJ1-3	CAISEKLYRVTGGNTIYF